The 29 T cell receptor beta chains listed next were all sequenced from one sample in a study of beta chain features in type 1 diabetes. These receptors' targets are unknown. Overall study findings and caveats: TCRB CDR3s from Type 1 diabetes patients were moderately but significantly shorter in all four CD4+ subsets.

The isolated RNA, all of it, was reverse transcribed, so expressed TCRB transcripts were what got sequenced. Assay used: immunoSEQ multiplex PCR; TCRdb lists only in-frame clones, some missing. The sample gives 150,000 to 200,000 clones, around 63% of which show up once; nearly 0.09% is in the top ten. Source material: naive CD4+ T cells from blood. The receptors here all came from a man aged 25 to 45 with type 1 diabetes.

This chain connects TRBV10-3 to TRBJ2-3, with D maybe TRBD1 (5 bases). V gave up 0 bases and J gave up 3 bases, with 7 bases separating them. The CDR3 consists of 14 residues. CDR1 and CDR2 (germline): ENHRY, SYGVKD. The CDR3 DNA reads TGTGCCATCAGTGAGTCGGCAGGGACAGATACGCAGTATTTT. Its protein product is CAISESAGTDTQYF.

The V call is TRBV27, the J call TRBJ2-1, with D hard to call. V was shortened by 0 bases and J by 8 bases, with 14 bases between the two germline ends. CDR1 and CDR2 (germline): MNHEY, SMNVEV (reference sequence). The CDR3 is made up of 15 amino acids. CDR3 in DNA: TGTGCCAGCAGTTTATCGCCAGACGACCGGGATGAGCAGTTCTTC. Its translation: CASSLSPDDRDEQFF.

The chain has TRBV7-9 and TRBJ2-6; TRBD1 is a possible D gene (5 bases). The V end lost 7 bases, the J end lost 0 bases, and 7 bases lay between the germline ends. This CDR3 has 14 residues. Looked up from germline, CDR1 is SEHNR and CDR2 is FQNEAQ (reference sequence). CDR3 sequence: CASTTGSGANVLTF. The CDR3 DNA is TGTGCCAGCACCACAGGCTCTGGGGCCAACGTCCTGACTTTC.

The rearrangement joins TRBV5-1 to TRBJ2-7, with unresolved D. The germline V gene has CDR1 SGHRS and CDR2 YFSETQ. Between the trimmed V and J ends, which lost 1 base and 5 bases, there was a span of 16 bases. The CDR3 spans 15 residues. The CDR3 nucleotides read TGCGCCAGCAGCTTGTCCGGCCTTTCGACCCACGAGCAGTACTTC. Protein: CASSLSGLSTHEQYF.

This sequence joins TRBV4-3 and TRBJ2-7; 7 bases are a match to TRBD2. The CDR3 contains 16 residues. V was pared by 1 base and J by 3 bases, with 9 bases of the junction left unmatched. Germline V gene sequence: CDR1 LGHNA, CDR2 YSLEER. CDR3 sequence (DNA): TGCGCCAGCAGCCAAGGAAAATGGGAGGGCGGCTACGAGCAGTACTTC. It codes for CASSQGKWEGGYEQYF.

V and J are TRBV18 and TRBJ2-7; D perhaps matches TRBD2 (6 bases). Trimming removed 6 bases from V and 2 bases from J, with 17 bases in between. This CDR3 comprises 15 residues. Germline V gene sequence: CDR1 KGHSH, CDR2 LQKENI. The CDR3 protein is CASSPGLTLAYEQYF. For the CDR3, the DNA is TGTGCCAGCTCTCCGGGACTGACGTTAGCCTACGAGCAGTACTTC.

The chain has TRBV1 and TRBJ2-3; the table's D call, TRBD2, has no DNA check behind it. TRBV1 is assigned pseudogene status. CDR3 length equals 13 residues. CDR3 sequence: CTSSQDGSGGPYF. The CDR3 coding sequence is TGCACCAGCAGCCAAGACGGGAGCGGGGGGCCGTATTTT.

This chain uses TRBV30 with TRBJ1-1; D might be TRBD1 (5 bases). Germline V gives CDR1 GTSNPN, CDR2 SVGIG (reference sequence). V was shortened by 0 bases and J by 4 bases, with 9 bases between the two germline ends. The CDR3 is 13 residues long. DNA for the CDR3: TGTGCCTGGAGTGTGGGGGTAGGCACTGAAGCTTTCTTT. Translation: CAWSVGVGTEAFF. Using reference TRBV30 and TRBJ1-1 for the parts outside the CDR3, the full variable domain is SQTIHQWPATLVQPVGSPLSLECTVEGTSNPNLYWYRQAAGRGLQLLFYSVGIGQISSEVPQNLSASRPQDRQFILSSKKLLLSDSGFYLCAWSVGVGTEAFFGQGTRLTVV.

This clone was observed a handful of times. Written as DNA, the CDR3 is TGTGCCAGCAGCGATTTTGAGGGCGTTGGGGGGGAGACCCAGTACTTC. It translates to CASSDFEGVGGETQYF. The chain is built from TRBV7-6 and TRBJ2-5; D is possibly TRBD2 (6 bases). Trimming removed 5 bases from V and 5 bases from J, with 21 bases in between. Germline CDR1 reads SGHVS; CDR2 reads FNYEAQ. The CDR3 contains 16 residues.

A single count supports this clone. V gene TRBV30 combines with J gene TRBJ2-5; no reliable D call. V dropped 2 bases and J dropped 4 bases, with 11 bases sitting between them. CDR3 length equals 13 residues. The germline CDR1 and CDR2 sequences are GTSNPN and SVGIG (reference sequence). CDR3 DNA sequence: TGTGCCTGGAGTCTAGAAGTTCCAGAGACCCAGTACTTC. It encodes CAWSLEVPETQYF.

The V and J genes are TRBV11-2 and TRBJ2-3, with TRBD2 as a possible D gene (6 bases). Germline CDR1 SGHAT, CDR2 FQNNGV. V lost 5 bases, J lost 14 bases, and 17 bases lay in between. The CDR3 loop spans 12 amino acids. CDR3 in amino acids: CASSQRRGWWYF. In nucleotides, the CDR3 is TGTGCCAGCAGCCAAAGGCGGGGCTGGTGGTATTTT. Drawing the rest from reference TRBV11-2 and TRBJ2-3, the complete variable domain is EAGVAQSPRYKIIEKRQSVAFWCNPISGHATLYWYQQILGQGPKLLIQFQNNGVVDDSQLPKDRFSAERLKGVDSTLKIQPAKLEDSAVYLCASSQRRGWWYFGPGTRLTVL.

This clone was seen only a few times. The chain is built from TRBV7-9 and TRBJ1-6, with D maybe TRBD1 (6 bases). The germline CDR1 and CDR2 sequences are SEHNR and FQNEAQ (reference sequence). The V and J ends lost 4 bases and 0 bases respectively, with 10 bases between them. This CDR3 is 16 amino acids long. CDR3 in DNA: TGTGCCAGCAGCTACAGGGAGAGCTCCTATAATTCACCCCTCCACTTT. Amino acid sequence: CASSYRESSYNSPLHF. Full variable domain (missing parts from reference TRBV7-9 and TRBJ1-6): DTGVSQNPRHKITKRGQNVTFRCDPISEHNRLYWYRQTLGQGPEFLTYFQNEAQLEKSRLLSDRFSAERPKGSFSTLEIQRTEQGDSAMYLCASSYRESSYNSPLHFGNGTRLTVT.

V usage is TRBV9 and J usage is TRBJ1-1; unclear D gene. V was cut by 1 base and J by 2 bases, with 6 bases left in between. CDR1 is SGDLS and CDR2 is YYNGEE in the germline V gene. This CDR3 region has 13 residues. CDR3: CASSVLLNTEAFF. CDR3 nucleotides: TGTGCCAGCAGCGTATTACTCAACACTGAAGCTTTCTTT.

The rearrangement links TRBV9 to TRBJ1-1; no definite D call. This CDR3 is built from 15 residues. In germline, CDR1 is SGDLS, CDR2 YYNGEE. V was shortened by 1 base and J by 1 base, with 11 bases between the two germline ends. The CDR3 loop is CASSVSGTGNTEAFF. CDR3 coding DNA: TGTGCCAGCAGCGTATCGGGAACGGGGAACACTGAAGCTTTCTTT.

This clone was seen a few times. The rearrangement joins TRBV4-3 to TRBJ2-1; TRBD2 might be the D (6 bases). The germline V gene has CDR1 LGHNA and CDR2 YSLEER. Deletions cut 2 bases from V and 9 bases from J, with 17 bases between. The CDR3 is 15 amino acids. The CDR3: CASSQSLAGRGEQFF. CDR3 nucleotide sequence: TGCGCCAGCAGCCAATCTCTTGCCGGGAGAGGTGAGCAGTTCTTC.

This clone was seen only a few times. The CDR3 reads CASSRWGLEDEQYF. The CDR3 nucleotides are TGCGCCAGCAGCCGTTGGGGACTAGAAGACGAGCAGTACTTC. This chain uses TRBV4-1 with TRBJ2-7, with 8 bases fitting TRBD2. The germline V gene encodes CDR1 MGHRA and CDR2 YSYEKL. The CDR3 is 14 residues long. J gave up 5 bases and V 4 bases, and 7 bases lay outside the gene matches.

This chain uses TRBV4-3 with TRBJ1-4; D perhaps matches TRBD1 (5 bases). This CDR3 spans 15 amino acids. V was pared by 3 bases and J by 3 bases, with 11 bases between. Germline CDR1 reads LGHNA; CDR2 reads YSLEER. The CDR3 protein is CASSQVDRSNEKLFF. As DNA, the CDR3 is TGCGCCAGCAGCCAGGTAGACAGATCTAATGAAAAACTGTTTTTT.

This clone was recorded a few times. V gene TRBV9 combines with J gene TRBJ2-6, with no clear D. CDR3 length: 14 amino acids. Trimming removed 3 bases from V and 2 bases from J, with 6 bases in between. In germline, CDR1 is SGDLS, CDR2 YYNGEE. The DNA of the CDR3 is TGTGCCAGCAGCGGAGACACTGGGGCCAACGTCCTGACTTTC. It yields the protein CASSGDTGANVLTF.

The CDR3 DNA reads as TGTGCCAGCAGCTTAGTTTGGGACTACCCAGAGACCCAGTACTTC. It is translated as CASSLVWDYPETQYF. V and J are TRBV7-2 and TRBJ2-5, with 7 bases that match TRBD2. The CDR3 contains 15 residues. V trimming: 1 base; J trimming: 4 bases; junction bases outside the gene matches: 6. In germline, CDR1 is SGHTA, CDR2 FQGNSA.

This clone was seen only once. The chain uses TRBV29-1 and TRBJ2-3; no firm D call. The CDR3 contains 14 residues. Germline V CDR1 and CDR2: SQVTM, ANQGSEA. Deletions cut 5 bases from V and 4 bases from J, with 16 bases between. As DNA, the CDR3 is TGCAGCGTTCATTTAATCTTAAATCCAGATACGCAGTATTTT. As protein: CSVHLILNPDTQYF.

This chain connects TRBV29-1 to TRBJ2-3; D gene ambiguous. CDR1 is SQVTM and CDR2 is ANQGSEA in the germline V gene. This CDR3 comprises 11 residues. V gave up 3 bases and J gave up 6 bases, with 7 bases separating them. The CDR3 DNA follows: TGCAGCGTTGATTCAAGGGATACGCAGTATTTT. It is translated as CSVDSRDTQYF.

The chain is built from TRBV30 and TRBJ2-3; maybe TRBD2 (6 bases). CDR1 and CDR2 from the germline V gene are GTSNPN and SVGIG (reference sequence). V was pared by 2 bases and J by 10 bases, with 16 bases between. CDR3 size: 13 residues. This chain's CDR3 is CAWSSLRDSSQYF. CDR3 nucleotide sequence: TGTGCCTGGAGTTCACTCCGGGACTCTTCGCAGTATTTT.

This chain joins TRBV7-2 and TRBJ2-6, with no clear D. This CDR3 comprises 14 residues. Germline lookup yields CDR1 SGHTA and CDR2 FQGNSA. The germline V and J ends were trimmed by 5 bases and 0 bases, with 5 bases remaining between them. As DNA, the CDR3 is TGTGCCAGCAGCACCCCCTCTGGGGCCAACGTCCTGACTTTC. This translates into CASSTPSGANVLTF.

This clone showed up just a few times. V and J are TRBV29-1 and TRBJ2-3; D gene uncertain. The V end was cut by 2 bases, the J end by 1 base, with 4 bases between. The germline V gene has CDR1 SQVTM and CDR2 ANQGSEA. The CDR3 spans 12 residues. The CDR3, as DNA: TGCAGCGTTGAAACAGGCACAGATACGCAGTATTTT. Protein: CSVETGTDTQYF.

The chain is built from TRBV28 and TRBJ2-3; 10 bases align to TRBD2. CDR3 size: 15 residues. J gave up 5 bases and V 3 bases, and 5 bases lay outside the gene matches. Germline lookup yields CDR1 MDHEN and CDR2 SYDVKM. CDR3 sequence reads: CASSFHLAGVDTQYF. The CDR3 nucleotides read TGTGCCAGCAGTTTTCATCTAGCGGGGGTAGATACGCAGTATTTT. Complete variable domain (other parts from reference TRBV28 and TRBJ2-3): DVKVTQSSRYLVKRTGEKVFLECVQDMDHENMFWYRQDPGLGLRLIYFSYDVKMKEKGDIPEGYSVSREKKERFSLILESASTNQTSMYLCASSFHLAGVDTQYFGPGTRLTVL.

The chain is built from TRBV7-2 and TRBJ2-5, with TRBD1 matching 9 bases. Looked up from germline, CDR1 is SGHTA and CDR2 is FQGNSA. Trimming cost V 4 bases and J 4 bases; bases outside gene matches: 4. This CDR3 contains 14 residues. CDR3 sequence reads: CASSSQGARETQYF. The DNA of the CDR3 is TGTGCCAGCAGCTCACAGGGGGCGAGAGAGACCCAGTACTTC.

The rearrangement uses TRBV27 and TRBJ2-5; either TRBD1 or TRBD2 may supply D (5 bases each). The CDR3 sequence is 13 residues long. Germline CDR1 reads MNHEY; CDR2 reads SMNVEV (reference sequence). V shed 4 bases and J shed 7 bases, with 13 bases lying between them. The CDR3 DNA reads TGTGCCAGCAGTTCACAGGTTGGGGGGACCCAGTACTTC. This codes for CASSSQVGGTQYF.

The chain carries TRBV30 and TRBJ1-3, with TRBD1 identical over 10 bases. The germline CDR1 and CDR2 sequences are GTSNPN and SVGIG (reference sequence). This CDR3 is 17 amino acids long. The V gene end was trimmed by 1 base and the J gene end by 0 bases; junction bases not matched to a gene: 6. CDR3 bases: TGTGCCTGGAGTGCGGGGACAGGGGCCTTCTCTGGAAACACCATATATTTT. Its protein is CAWSAGTGAFSGNTIYF.

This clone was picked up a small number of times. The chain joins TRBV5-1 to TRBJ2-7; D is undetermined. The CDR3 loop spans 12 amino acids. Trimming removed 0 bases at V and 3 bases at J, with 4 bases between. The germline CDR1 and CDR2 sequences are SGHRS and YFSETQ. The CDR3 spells CASSLGVYEQYF. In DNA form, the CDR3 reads TGCGCCAGCAGCTTGGGAGTCTACGAGCAGTACTTC. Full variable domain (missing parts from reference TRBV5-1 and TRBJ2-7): KAGVTQTPRYLIKTRGQQVTLSCSPISGHRSVSWYQQTPGQGLQFLFEYFSETQRNKGNFPGRFSGRQFSNSRSEMNVSTLELGDSALYLCASSLGVYEQYFGPGTRLTVT.